This TCR beta chain appears in the sequencing data of a study of beta chain features in type 1 diabetes (dated by TCRdb to the late 2010s). In the study overall: Mean age, gender distribution, total cell number and subset yield were not different between patients and healthy donors. A total of roughly 100 million sorted cells were examined across all samples, and RNA yield correlated strongly with the number of cells per subset. The study compared the TCRB repertoires of sorted circulating CD4+ T cell subsets in recently diagnosed type 1 diabetes patients with those in matched healthy donors. Regulatory and stem cell-like memory subsets were isolated from only 8 patients and about eight healthy donors, whereas naive and central memory subsets came from all 30 or so donors. Summary of the overall study and its limitations: Naive, central memory and regulatory TCRB repertoires appeared to be more alike among patients than among healthy donors. Because cDNA was sequenced instead of genomic DNA, activated cells with high expression could be over-represented, although the groups did not differ in activation or CD3 levels. Because the HLA sub-analyses included only small numbers of individuals, any influence of HLA type on TCRB rearrangement was left unresolved. In all four CD4+ subsets, TCRB CDR3 length was moderately but significantly shorter in type 1 diabetes patients. At VDJ recombination sites, type 1 diabetes patients had fewer insertions and more deleted nucleotides, which implies abnormalities in thymic rearrangement. PCR might favor shorter templates, but patient and control samples were amplified and corrected together, so any skew would affect both groups equally.

The High Capacity cDNA Reverse Transcription Kit was used to reverse transcribe all of the isolated RNA, meaning that expressed TCRB transcripts were what got sequenced. Deep immunoSEQ sequencing was performed on naive, central memory and regulatory T cell samples, with an average of around 3.5 million total reads per sample. After sorted cells were lysed in RLT buffer, RNA was extracted with DNase-treated RNeasy Micro or Mini kits, with the choice depending on cell number. Each cell subset was processed separately to prevent cross-contamination, with patient and healthy donor samples processed together. TCRB sequences were amplified from cDNA with the immunoSEQ multiplex PCR, producing 87-bp fragments spanning the CDR3 region. The amplicons were sequenced using the Illumina HiSeq platform. Turning to the authors' computational methods: PCR bias was computationally corrected using synthetic template baselines, reads within Hamming distance 2 were collapsed, and singletons that could not be merged were discarded. Reads were aligned to IMGT to assign V, D and J genes, CDR3 length, and insertions or deletions at six rearrangement sites. Within each subset, clonotype counts were normalized to sorted cell number, after which true diversity and Gini coefficients were computed with the tcR R package. The overlap coefficient, calculated on TCRB nucleotide sequences, was used to quantify repertoire sharing. As a proxy for the pre-selection repertoire, out-of-frame TCRB sequences from naive cells were analyzed. Drawn from immuneACCESS, this table holds only the in-frame rearrangements with V and J called that TCRdb kept. Clones are partly lost; checked studies trace under half to an unresolved V gene and leave the rest unexplained. V, J and clone size reflect that table, while D and trimming were determined from the DNA. The sample data list some 700,000 clones, and 10% to 15% of these were observed just once. The top ten hold 0.02% to 0.025% of the sample.

With regard to this clone: The antigen it recognizes is unknown. Being one base from a much bigger clone, this may be a read error. Other DNA sequences from this sample encode an identical CDR3 as well.

A single peripheral blood draw of around 120 mL on average was collected from each donor into heparinised tubes. Naive, central memory, regulatory and stem cell-like memory CD4+ T cells were sorted on a BD FACSAria II using a panel including CD45RO, CCR7, CD25, CD127, CD95 and CD27. Every sorted population had a purity above 95%. PBMCs were isolated immediately by Lymphoprep density gradient centrifugation and stained directly without culture. Samples were stained and sorted in pairs, with one healthy donor and one patient per experiment, so that batch effects were minimized. Trimming at the junction amounts to 4 bases on V and 2 bases on J, and the germline ends lie 6 bases apart. For CDR1 and CDR2, the germline V gene (reference sequence) lists SEHNR and FQNEAQ. Taken from cysteine to phenylalanine, the CDR3 has 12 residues. Only the CDR3 portion is preserved as DNA: 36 bases, with reading frame beginning at the first base.

This receptor chain uses TRBV7-9 and TRBJ2-7; the D gene is unclear. This TCR was recovered from a man between 18 and 35 years old with type 1 diabetes. The source material was naive CD4+ T cells from blood. The cell subset or site label for this specimen denotes: true naive CD4+ T cells. The CDR3 has the sequence CASSSGPYEQYF. The bases read TGTGCCAGCAGCTCCGGACCCTACGAGCAGTACTTC.